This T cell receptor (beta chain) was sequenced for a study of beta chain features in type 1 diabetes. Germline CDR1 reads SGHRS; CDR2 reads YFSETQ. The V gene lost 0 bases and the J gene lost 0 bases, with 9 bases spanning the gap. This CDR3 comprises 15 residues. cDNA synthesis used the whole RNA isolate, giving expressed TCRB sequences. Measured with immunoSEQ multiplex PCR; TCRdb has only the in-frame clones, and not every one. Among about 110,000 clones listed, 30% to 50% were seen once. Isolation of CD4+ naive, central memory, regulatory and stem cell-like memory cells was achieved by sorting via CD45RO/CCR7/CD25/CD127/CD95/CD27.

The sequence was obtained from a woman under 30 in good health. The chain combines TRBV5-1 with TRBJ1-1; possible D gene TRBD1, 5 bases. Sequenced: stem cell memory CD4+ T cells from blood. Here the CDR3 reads CASSLEGNMNTEAFF. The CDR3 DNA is TGCGCCAGCAGCTTGGAGGGGAACATGAACACTGAAGCTTTCTTT. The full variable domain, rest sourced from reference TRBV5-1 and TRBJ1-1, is KAGVTQTPRYLIKTRGQQVTLSCSPISGHRSVSWYQQTPGQGLQFLFEYFSETQRNKGNFPGRFSGRQFSNSRSEMNVSTLELGDSALYLCASSLEGNMNTEAFFGQGTRLTVV.